This T cell receptor (beta chain) was identified in a study of T cells after somatic rescue of genetic block. CDR3 size: 12 residues. Assay: immunoSEQ multiplex PCR; the TCRdb copy retains only in-frame clones and omits some. Of under 150,000 clones detected, 75% to 95% appear once; the ten largest clones hold over 1.1%. Sequenced input: peripheral blood mononuclear cells (PBMCs). The source of this sequence is a woman in her late teens or twenties. This sequence joins TRBV21-1 and TRBJ1-1. TRBV21-1 constitutes a pseudogene. This CDR3 is CASKRVMAEAFF. The CDR3 bases are TGTGCCAGCAAGAGGGTGATGGCTGAAGCTTTCTTT.